This TCR gamma chain was captured in a study of γδ T cells in repeated Plasmodium falciparum infection. Study results and limitations: Malian children's Vdelta2-negative repertoires appeared more expanded and less diverse than Australians'.

TCRdb repeated clone calling on the multiplex PCR reads with CATT. The sample lists 28,000 or so gamma-chain clones; 1.4% were seen once. In germline, CDR1 is GITISATS, CDR2 ISYDGTV (reference sequence). The CDR3 is 17 residues long. Bulk repertoires came from Vgamma9/Vdelta2+ or Vdelta2-negative gammadelta T cells flow-sorted from PBMC. Note on this clone: As yet, its antigen is unknown. TCRdb attributes to this sequence the protein of a much larger clone, which differs from the DNA translation at residue 15; a read error is likely, and the protein displayed is translated from the DNA.

The J gene was not called, though the V gene is TRGV9. Sample: gamma-delta T cells from blood. This TCR was sampled from a pool of human donors (malaria-infected and uninfected, not separated). The CDR3 nucleotides are TGTGCCTTGTGGGAGGTGTTACAAGAGTTGGGCAAAAAAATCAGGGTATTT. Encoded protein: CALWEVLQELGKKIRVF.